What follows are 11 T cell receptor beta chains derived from one specimen sequenced in a study of OX40 agonist ivuxolimab in advanced cancers. The method was immunoSEQ multiplex PCR; TCRdb's version includes in-frame clones alone and lacks a portion of them. The sample has 50,000 or so clones, 90% to 95% seen once. Here the sequenced sample was CD4+ or CD8+ T cells sorted from blood, taken in a trial of the OX40 agonist ivuxolimab. These receptor sequences come from an adult with an advanced solid tumor such as melanoma, head and neck, liver or kidney cancer.

This chain uses TRBV2 with TRBJ2-7; 10 bases align to TRBD2. Germline loops: CDR1 SNHLY, CDR2 FYNNEI. J lost 5 bases, V lost 6 bases, and 7 bases had no gene match. CDR3 length: 14 residues. CDR3 region: CASRSAGGPNEQYF. The CDR3 DNA reads TGTGCCAGCAGATCAGCGGGAGGGCCCAACGAGCAGTACTTC.

This sequence joins TRBV6-5 and TRBJ1-5, with D perhaps TRBD1 (6 bases). The CDR3 is 15 amino acids. V lost 5 bases and J lost 3, with 14 bases in between. The germline V gene encodes CDR1 MNHEY and CDR2 SVGAGI. The CDR3 loop reads CASSPGTRDNQPQHF. The DNA for the CDR3 is TGTGCCAGCAGTCCCGGGACACGGGACAATCAGCCCCAGCATTTT.

This clone was picked up one time. This rearrangement joins TRBV30 to TRBJ1-2; D uncertain. The ends were cut back, 0 bases at V and 5 bases at J, with 16 bases in the middle. Germline V lookup: CDR1 GTSNPN, CDR2 SVGIG (reference sequence). The CDR3 runs 15 residues. CDR3 DNA sequence: TGTGCCTGGAGTGTACCCCGACGGGGAGAGTATGGCTACACCTTC. The encoded protein is CAWSVPRRGEYGYTF.

The chain links TRBV2 to TRBJ1-5; D is perhaps TRBD1 (6 bases). Trimming removed 0 bases at V and 6 bases at J, with 9 bases between. Germline CDR1 and CDR2: SNHLY and FYNNEI. The CDR3 length is 14 residues. CDR3 protein: CASSEAQGRQPQHF. In nucleotides, the CDR3 is TGTGCCAGCAGTGAAGCGCAGGGGCGTCAGCCCCAGCATTTT.

The J gene is TRBJ2-2, the V gene TRBV29-1; tentatively, D is TRBD2 (5 bases). The CDR3 spans 14 residues. In germline, CDR1 is SQVTM, CDR2 ANQGSEA. V dropped 3 bases and J dropped 4 bases, with 12 bases sitting between them. The CDR3 sequence: CSVDPGLGTGELFF. The CDR3 DNA is TGCAGCGTTGATCCGGGATTGGGCACCGGGGAGCTGTTTTTT.

The chain combines TRBV25-1 with TRBJ2-7; TRBD2 agrees at 8 bases. From germline, CDR1 is MGHDK and CDR2 SYGVNS. CDR3 length equals 13 residues. Trimming at V came to 8 bases and at J to 3 bases, leaving 6 bases not matched to a gene. Here the CDR3 DNA reads TGTGCCAGCTCGTGGGCGGGAGGCTACGAGCAGTACTTC. Translation gives CASSWAGGYEQYF.

This chain joins TRBV27 and TRBJ2-1; D perhaps matches TRBD2 (6 bases). Germline CDR1 is MNHEY and CDR2 is SMNVEV (reference sequence). This CDR3 has 14 amino acids. Deletions cut 2 bases from V and 3 bases from J, with 8 bases between. The CDR3 DNA is TGTGCCAGCAGTTTAGGGGGAGGCTACAATGAGCAGTTCTTC. Its translation is CASSLGGGYNEQFF.

The chain has TRBV9 and TRBJ2-2; D is possibly TRBD2 (6 bases). V lost 5 bases and J 5 bases, leaving 10 bases between the germline ends. CDR1 is SGDLS, CDR2 YYNGEE, per germline. The CDR3 has 13 residues. This CDR3 is CASSKGGTGELFF. The CDR3, as DNA: TGTGCCAGCAGTAAAGGAGGGACCGGGGAGCTGTTTTTT.

The J gene is TRBJ2-1, the V gene TRBV29-1; TRBD2 matches at 9 bases. CDR3 size: 15 residues. Germline-derived CDR1 and CDR2 are SQVTM and ANQGSEA. After removal of 6 bases from V and 5 bases from J, the junction contained 11 bases not matched to a gene. CDR3 DNA sequence: TGCAGCGTCCCCCCCAATAGCGGGGGAGACAATGAGCAGTTCTTC. Translation gives CSVPPNSGGDNEQFF.

This clone was observed a handful of times. The V and J genes are TRBV9 and TRBJ1-2; no firm D call. Germline-derived CDR1 and CDR2 are SGDLS and YYNGEE. The CDR3 is 13 residues long. V lost 0 bases, J lost 4 bases, and 7 bases lay in between. The chain's CDR3 is CASSVVLGYGYTF. DNA of the CDR3: TGTGCCAGCAGCGTAGTCCTGGGCTATGGCTACACCTTC.

This chain connects TRBV27 to TRBJ2-3; D is perhaps TRBD1 (5 bases). The CDR3 loop spans 14 amino acids. Germline-derived CDR1 and CDR2 are MNHEY and SMNVEV (reference sequence). With 0 bases removed from V and 4 bases from J, the gap between germline ends came to 8 bases. The CDR3 DNA sequence: TGTGCCAGCAGTTTATCCACAGGTGCAGATACGCAGTATTTT. Protein sequence: CASSLSTGADTQYF.